Below are 19 T cell receptor beta chains sequenced from a single sample in a study of OX40 agonist ivuxolimab in advanced cancers. The library came from the immunoSEQ multiplex PCR assay. TCRdb holds this immuneACCESS table with in-frame rearrangements only. Some clones are missing; in checked studies, unresolved V genes explain under half, and the rest has no known cause. The table for this sample lists some 46,000 clones; roughly nine tenths of them were counted only once. 13% to 15% of the sample is held by the ten biggest clonotypes. The sample consisted of CD4+ or CD8+ T cells sorted from blood, taken in a trial of the OX40 agonist ivuxolimab. These receptors were taken from an adult with an advanced solid tumor such as melanoma, head and neck, liver or kidney cancer.

J is TRBJ2-4 and V is TRBV7-9; 8 bases agree with TRBD2. Per germline, CDR1 SEHNR and CDR2 FQNEAQ (reference sequence). Trimming cost V 3 bases and J 4 bases; bases outside gene matches: 5. The CDR3 extends over 15 amino acids. CDR3 in amino acids: CASSFGLAGKNIQYF. CDR3 bases: TGTGCCAGCAGCTTCGGGTTAGCGGGAAAAAACATTCAGTACTTC.

The CDR3 DNA follows: TGTGCCAGCAGTTCGGGACAGGGACATCAGCCCCAGCATTTT. Amino acids: CASSSGQGHQPQHF. The chain combines TRBV28 with TRBJ1-5, with TRBD1 matching 9 bases. Germline CDR1 and CDR2: MDHEN and SYDVKM. This CDR3 has 14 amino acids. J gave up 5 bases and V 4 bases, and 3 bases lay outside the gene matches. The complete variable domain, with remaining parts taken from reference TRBV28 and TRBJ1-5, reads DVKVTQSSRYLVKRTGEKVFLECVQDMDHENMFWYRQDPGLGLRLIYFSYDVKMKEKGDIPEGYSVSREKKERFSLILESASTNQTSMYLCASSSGQGHQPQHFGDGTRLSIL.

The rearrangement joins TRBV27 to TRBJ1-1; D call uncertain. Trimming took off 2 bases at V and 4 bases at J, with 17 bases between the two ends. CDR1 and CDR2 from the germline V gene are MNHEY and SMNVEV (reference sequence). The CDR3 is 16 residues long. The CDR3 loop reads CASSLEMPKGFTEAFF. CDR3 sequence (DNA): TGTGCCAGCAGTTTAGAGATGCCCAAGGGATTCACTGAAGCTTTCTTT.

V gene TRBV4-1 combines with J gene TRBJ2-7, with 12 nucleotides matching TRBD2. V lost 1 base and J lost 9; bases outside the gene matches: 7. The CDR3 has 15 amino acids. The germline gives CDR1 MGHRA, CDR2 YSYEKL. The CDR3 here is CASSQGLAGATVQYF. DNA for the CDR3: TGCGCCAGCAGCCAAGGACTAGCGGGAGCAACAGTGCAGTACTTC.

The rearrangement joins TRBV14 to TRBJ1-2, with D unclear. V gave up 1 base and J gave up 3 bases, with 12 bases separating them. This CDR3 is built from 15 residues. Germline V gene lookup returns CDR1 SGHDN and CDR2 FVKESK. CDR3 nucleotide sequence: TGTGCCAGCAGCCAAGGGCCCGGACCGTACTATGGCTACACCTTC. This sequence encodes CASSQGPGPYYGYTF.

As to this clone: One end of the junction varies from germline; a read error may be responsible. V is TRBV7-7 and J is TRBJ2-5; weak D call: TRBD1 (5 bases). CDR3 length: 15 amino acids. CDR1 SSHAT and CDR2 FNYEAQ come from the germline V gene (reference sequence). CDR3: CASSYEAGNRETQYF. CDR3 DNA sequence: TGTGCTAGCAGCTACGAGGCAGGGAATAGGGAGACCCAGTACTTC.

The genes are TRBV7-9 and TRBJ2-1; D might be TRBD2 (5 bases). The germline V and J ends were trimmed by 5 bases and 7 bases, with 9 bases remaining between them. This CDR3 spans 12 amino acids. Germline V lookup: CDR1 SEHNR, CDR2 FQNEAQ (reference sequence). The CDR3 nucleotides are TGTGCCAGCAGCCAGACGGGGAATGAGCAGTTCTTC. Translated: CASSQTGNEQFF.

This sequence joins TRBV6-6 and TRBJ1-4; 9 nucleotides align to TRBD1. V shed 2 bases, J shed 7 bases, and the junction held 2 bases outside the gene matches. CDR3 length equals 14 residues. Germline CDR1 reads MNHNY; CDR2 reads SVGAGI (reference sequence). The CDR3 loop is CASSYGTGFEKLFF. The CDR3 nucleotides are TGTGCCAGCAGTTACGGGACAGGGTTTGAAAAACTGTTTTTT.

In nucleotides, the CDR3 is TGTGCCAGCAGTTTTGATAGGACCCGAGGGAACGAGCAGTACTTC. Its translation is CASSFDRTRGNEQYF. The V and J genes are TRBV27 and TRBJ2-7, with a possible D match to TRBD2 (5 bases). Germline lookup yields CDR1 MNHEY and CDR2 SMNVEV (reference sequence). This CDR3 spans 15 amino acids. V shed 3 bases and J shed 5 bases, with 17 bases lying between them.

V is TRBV27 and J is TRBJ1-4, with 10 bases lining up with TRBD1. In germline, CDR1 is MNHEY, CDR2 SMNVEV (reference sequence). The V and J ends lost 3 bases and 7 bases, in that order; junction bases with no gene match: 8. This CDR3 is 16 amino acids long. The CDR3 reads CASSLGTGVSGEKLFF. CDR3 bases: TGTGCCAGCAGTTTGGGGACAGGGGTGTCAGGTGAAAAACTGTTTTTT. The variable domain in full, with the rest retrieved from reference TRBV27 and TRBJ1-4, is EAQVTQNPRYLITVTGKKLTVTCSQNMNHEYMSWYRQDPGLGLRQIYYSMNVEVTDKGDVPEGYKVSRKEKRNFPLILESPSPNQTSLYFCASSLGTGVSGEKLFFGSGTQLSVL.

This clone has only a few counts. The chain recombines TRBV7-3 with TRBJ1-5; D unresolved. Germline loops: CDR1 SGHTA, CDR2 FQGTGA. V was trimmed by 3 bases and J by 5 bases, leaving 8 bases between them. The CDR3 extends over 13 amino acids. Here the CDR3 DNA reads TGTGCCAGCAGCTTTAGGGTGGATCAGCCCCAGCATTTT. The encoded protein is CASSFRVDQPQHF.

This chain joins TRBV5-1 and TRBJ2-2, with 9 bases matching TRBD1. CDR3 length: 15 amino acids. Germline V gene data show CDR1 as SGHRS and CDR2 as YFSETQ. Trimming at V came to 4 bases and at J to 5 bases, leaving 6 bases not matched to a gene. CDR3 sequence: CASSNTGQGTGELFF. The DNA of the CDR3 is TGCGCCAGCAGCAACACGGGACAGGGTACCGGGGAGCTGTTTTTT.

The CDR3 DNA reads TGTGCCAGCAGCTATCACGGGACAGGGGACACCGGGGAGCTGTTTTTT. Its translation is CASSYHGTGDTGELFF. The chain uses TRBV9 and TRBJ2-2; TRBD1 matches 10 bases. The CDR3 runs to 16 residues. Unmatched junction bases numbered 6, after V lost 4 bases and J lost 3 bases. Looked up from germline, CDR1 is SGDLS and CDR2 is YYNGEE.

The chain uses TRBV27 and TRBJ1-5; TRBD1 matches 7 bases. The CDR3 runs to 14 residues. J was trimmed by 8 bases and V by 4 bases; bases with no gene match: 8. Per the germline V gene, CDR1 is MNHEY and CDR2 is SMNVEV (reference sequence). This CDR3 reads CASSSDRAREPQHF. CDR3 nucleotides: TGTGCCAGCAGTTCCGACAGGGCAAGGGAGCCCCAGCATTTT.

The chain couples TRBV7-6 to TRBJ2-1, with D possibly being TRBD1 (7 bases). Trimming removed 3 bases from V and 9 bases from J, with 12 bases in between. CDR1 is SGHVS and CDR2 is FNYEAQ in the germline V gene. This CDR3 spans 13 amino acids. CDR3 nucleotide sequence: TGTGCCAGCAGCTTCGGGCAGGGGGGTGAGCAGTTCTTC. It translates to CASSFGQGGEQFF. The whole variable domain, filled in from reference TRBV7-6 and TRBJ2-1, reads GAGVSQSPRYKVTKRGQDVALRCDPISGHVSLYWYRQALGQGPEFLTYFNYEAQQDKSGLPNDRFSAERPEGSISTLTIQRTEQRDSAMYRCASSFGQGGEQFFGPGTRLTVL.

This clone was detected once. The rearrangement uses TRBV28 and TRBJ2-7, with TRBD1 identical over 7 bases. Germline V CDR1 and CDR2: MDHEN, SYDVKM. Germline trimming cut 3 bases from V and 0 bases from J; bases unmatched to any gene: 5. CDR3 length equals 15 residues. CDR3 amino acids: CASSLAAGGSYEQYF. The CDR3 region has the DNA TGTGCCAGCAGTTTGGCGGCAGGGGGCTCCTACGAGCAGTACTTC.

The rearrangement joins TRBV6-5 to TRBJ2-7; D remains unclear. V was cut by 0 bases and J by 0 bases, with 0 bases left in between. Germline-derived CDR1 and CDR2 are MNHEY and SVGAGI. This CDR3 contains 12 residues. DNA of the CDR3: TGTGCCAGCAGTTACTCCTCCTACGAGCAGTACTTC. Protein product: CASSYSSYEQYF.

The table lists this clone with a few counts. This rearrangement joins TRBV5-3 to TRBJ2-7; D not resolved. TRBV5-3 is filed as an ORF, its function uncertain. The V and J ends lost 8 bases and 1 base respectively, with 10 bases between them. This CDR3 contains 12 residues. The CDR3 DNA sequence: TGTGCCAGCAGCCTTACATCCTACGAGCAGTACTTC. It yields the protein CASSLTSYEQYF.

In this sample, this clone turned up a few times. CDR3 sequence reads: CASSRGEGGELFF. The CDR3 bases are TGTGCCAGCAGTAGGGGAGAAGGCGGGGAGCTGTTTTTT. V usage is TRBV5-4 and J usage is TRBJ2-2, with D tentatively TRBD1 or TRBD2 (5 bases each). CDR1 and CDR2 from the germline V gene are SGHNT and YYREEE (reference sequence). The ends were cut back, 5 bases at V and 7 bases at J, with 12 bases in the middle. This CDR3 is 13 amino acids long.